A selection of T cell receptor beta chains follows, all from one sample in a study of post-analysis software for immune sequencing data. TCRdb passed the PCR reads through MiXCR, listing each CDR3 protein once. The data contain over 250,000 distinct CDR3 sequences, 36% of them seen just once; the ten biggest clones take up under 5.5%. The sequenced material came from blood. The receptors here all came from a girl between 5 and 17 years old with multiple sclerosis. The CDR3 runs from the conserved cysteine through the conserved F or W. The D gene is left open where the match is weak. Size values are once, few and many counts, or a class for expanded clones, and some rows have none.

clone_size	d_call	v_call	j_call	cdr3_length	cdr3_aa	cdr3_nt
many	NA	TRBV2	TRBJ2-7	13	CASSENGSYEQYF	TGTGCCAGCAGTGAGAACGGGTCCTACGAGCAGTACTTC
NA	NA	TRBV28	TRBJ1-2	15	CASSLWAGEIDGCTF	TGTGCCAGCAGTTTATGGGCAGGGGAGATAGATGGCTGCACCTTC
NA	NA	TRBV28	TRBJ2-7	14	CASSFRQMSYEQYF	TGTGCCAGCAGTTTCCGACAGATGTCCTACGAGCAGTACTTC
many	NA	TRBV21-1	TRBJ2-5	17	CASSTRTSGRPKETQYF	TGTGCCAGCAGCACACGGACTAGCGGGAGGCCGAAAGAGACCCAGTACTTC
many	NA	TRBV27	TRBJ1-4	16	CASSLWGIATNEKLFF	TGTGCCAGCAGTTTATGGGGAATCGCAACTAATGAAAAACTGTTTTTT
few	TRBD2	TRBV13	TRBJ2-1	17	CASSTPWTSDSYNEQFF	TGTGCCAGCAGCACTCCATGGACTAGCGACTCCTACAATGAGCAGTTCTTC
NA	TRBD2	TRBV9	TRBJ2-1	16	CASSVGVAGPYNEQFF	TGTGCCAGCAGCGTAGGAGTAGCGGGCCCTTACAATGAGCAGTTCTTC
many	NA	TRBV3-1	TRBJ2-1	17	CASSQEGLIGKTSEQFF	TGTGCCAGCAGCCAAGAAGGGCTCATCGGCAAAACTAGTGAGCAGTTCTTC
once	NA	TRBV6-2/TRBV6-3	TRBJ2-4	16	CASSYSPDRGEWEQYF	TGTGCCAGCAGTTACTCCCCCGATAGGGGAGAATGGGAGCAGTACTTC
NA	NA	TRBV29-1	TRBJ1-2	15	CSVEDRAGRGYGYTF	TGCAGCGTTGAAGATAGGGCAGGCCGGGGCTATGGCTACACCTTC
many	TRBD2	TRBV7-8	TRBJ2-1	16	CASSLVAGGFDNEQFF	TGTGCCAGCAGCTTAGTAGCGGGGGGATTCGACAATGAGCAGTTCTTC
NA	TRBD2	TRBV11-3	TRBJ2-1	16	CASSLGRAGGLDEQFF	TGTGCCAGCAGCTTAGGACGAGCGGGGGGCCTCGATGAGCAGTTCTTC
NA	NA	TRBV7-2	TRBJ2-7	11	CASSWGYEQYF	TGTGCCAGCAGCTGGGGCTACGAGCAGTACTTC
NA	TRBD2	TRBV11-1	TRBJ2-4	20	CVSSLALRASGIGAKNIQYF	TGTGTCAGCAGCTTAGCGCTGCGGGCTAGCGGGATTGGAGCCAAAAACATTCAGTACTTC
few	TRBD2	TRBV6-6	TRBJ2-7	17	CASSLGKRGSGPYEQYF	TGTGCCAGCAGTTTAGGGAAGCGTGGTAGCGGGCCCTACGAGCAGTACTTC
NA	NA	TRBV20-1	TRBJ2-1	15	CSTTSEGGNNNEQFF	TGCAGCACCACTAGTGAAGGCGGGAATAACAATGAGCAGTTCTTC
NA	NA	TRBV10-3	TRBJ1-2	11	CAISTEYGYTF	TGTGCCATATCGACTGAGTATGGCTACACCTTC
many	TRBD1	TRBV5-1	TRBJ1-2	14	CASSLGQGASGYTF	TGCGCCAGCAGCTTGGGACAGGGGGCTAGTGGCTACACCTTC
few	NA	TRBV19	TRBJ2-1	15	CASTPGVSSYNEQFF	TGTGCCAGTACACCGGGCGTGAGCTCCTACAATGAGCAGTTCTTC
many	TRBD2	TRBV20-1	TRBJ2-3	15	CSARLAGDLTDTQYF	TGCAGTGCTAGACTAGCGGGGGACCTCACAGATACGCAGTATTTT
NA	TRBD1	TRBV5-1	TRBJ2-3	15	CASSLSQGAGDTQYF	TGCGCCAGCAGCTTATCACAGGGGGCGGGAGATACGCAGTATTTT
many	NA	TRBV10-3	TRBJ2-6	17	CAISERQGLAGANVLTF	TGTGCCATCAGTGAGCGGCAGGGTTTGGCTGGGGCCAACGTCCTGACTTTC
many	NA	TRBV7-2	TRBJ2-3	13	CASSFEVADTQYF	TGTGCCAGCAGCTTCGAGGTGGCGGATACGCAGTATTTT
many	TRBD1	TRBV20-1	TRBJ2-1	15	CSARPQTGVGNEQFF	TGCAGTGCTAGACCGCAGACAGGGGTCGGAAATGAGCAGTTCTTC
NA	NA	TRBV27	TRBJ1-4	16	CASGPPGGLTNEKLFF	TGTGCCAGCGGTCCGCCCGGGGGGCTAACTAATGAAAAACTGTTTTTT
NA	NA	TRBV4-1	TRBJ2-3	12	CTCSQANGGVYF	TGCACCTGCAGCCAAGCGAACGGAGGCGTGTATTTT
many	TRBD2	TRBV10-3	TRBJ2-1	16	CAISENPGLATNEQFF	TGTGCCATCAGTGAGAATCCGGGACTAGCGACCAATGAGCAGTTCTTC
NA	NA	TRBV28	TRBJ2-2	15	CASSSPGHNTGELFF	TGTGCCAGCAGTTCACCGGGACACAACACCGGGGAGCTGTTTTTT
many	TRBD1	TRBV7-9	TRBJ2-3	16	CASSDRDRGLSDTQYF	TGTGCCAGCAGCGACCGGGACAGGGGGCTGTCAGATACGCAGTATTTT
many	TRBD2	TRBV9	TRBJ2-5	16	CASSVRVAGAQETQYF	TGTGCCAGCAGCGTAAGAGTAGCGGGGGCCCAAGAGACCCAGTACTTC
few	NA	TRBV6-6	TRBJ2-1	14	CASSYPGDYNEQFF	TGTGCCAGCAGTTACCCGGGAGACTACAATGAGCAGTTCTTC
many	NA	TRBV7-2	TRBJ1-4	15	CASSLSGQSNEKLFF	TGTGCCAGCAGCTTATCTGGACAGTCGAATGAAAAACTGTTTTTT
many	NA	TRBV20-1	TRBJ2-7	12	CSAQLVTGEQYF	TGCAGTGCTCAATTAGTCACTGGGGAGCAGTACTTC
NA	TRBD1	TRBV24-1	TRBJ1-2	14	CATSDNRGSYGYTF	TGTGCCACCAGTGATAACAGGGGTTCCTATGGCTACACCTTC
NA	NA	TRBV7-8	TRBJ2-3	14	CASSLPSFTDTQYF	TGTGCCAGCAGCTTACCCTCTTTCACAGATACGCAGTATTTT
many	TRBD2	TRBV7-3	TRBJ2-1	15	CASSPGLAGANEQFF	TGTGCCAGCAGCCCGGGACTAGCGGGAGCTAATGAGCAGTTCTTC
many	TRBD1	TRBV28	TRBJ2-7	14	CASSSGQTPYEQYF	TGTGCCAGCAGTTCGGGACAGACACCCTACGAGCAGTACTTC
NA	NA	TRBV20-1	TRBJ2-1	11	CSATRYNEQFF	TGCAGTGCTACGAGATACAATGAGCAGTTCTTC
many	NA	TRBV7-3	TRBJ2-3	15	CASSLSAGHADTQYF	TGTGCCAGCAGCTTAAGTGCAGGCCATGCAGATACGCAGTATTTT
many	TRBD2	TRBV29-1	TRBJ2-1	16	CSVALGGLAGAGEQFF	TGCAGCGTTGCCCTAGGGGGACTAGCGGGGGCCGGTGAGCAGTTCTTC
few	TRBD1	TRBV28	TRBJ2-2	16	CASKTPGTANTGELFF	TGTGCCAGCAAAACCCCCGGGACAGCGAACACCGGGGAGCTGTTTTTT
many	NA	TRBV29-1	TRBJ2-6	17	CSAERLSGVSGANVLTF	TGCAGCGCAGAAAGGTTATCAGGGGTCTCTGGGGCCAACGTCCTGACTTTC
many	TRBD2	TRBV12-3/TRBV12-4	TRBJ2-1	15	CASSLGSTSGNEQFF	TGTGCCAGCAGTTTAGGGTCTACTAGCGGCAATGAGCAGTTCTTC
NA	NA	TRBV20-1	TRBJ2-5	13	CSARRDSKETQYF	TGCAGTGCCAGACGGGACTCCAAAGAGACCCAGTACTTC
NA	TRBD1	TRBV7-6	TRBJ2-6	18	CASSPLEQGALGANVLTF	TGTGCCAGCAGCCCGTTGGAGCAGGGGGCGTTAGGGGCCAACGTCCTGACTTTC
NA	NA	TRBV9	TRBJ2-2	13	CASSGQNTGELFF	TGTGCCAGCAGCGGGCAGAACACCGGGGAGCTGTTTTTT
NA	NA	TRBV4-1	TRBJ1-2	15	CASSQDWGTAYGYTF	TGCGCCAGCAGCCAAGACTGGGGGACGGCTTATGGCTACACCTTC
many	NA	TRBV11-2	TRBJ2-3	12	CASSSSWDTQYF	TGTGCCAGCAGCTCTAGCTGGGATACGCAGTATTTT
many	TRBD1	TRBV12-3/TRBV12-4	TRBJ1-5	16	CASSKTGGAGNQPQHF	TGTGCCAGCAGTAAAACAGGGGGCGCCGGCAATCAGCCCCAGCATTTT
NA	NA	TRBV28	TRBJ2-7	15	CASSLRGAHSYEQYF	TGTGCCAGCAGTTTACGAGGGGCCCACTCCTACGAGCAGTACTTC
NA	NA	TRBV30	TRBJ1-1	13	CAWSVSGFREAFF	TGTGCCTGGAGTGTTTCAGGGTTCCGTGAAGCTTTCTTT
NA	NA	TRBV7-9	TRBJ1-1	17	CASSQTGIPGMNTKAFF	TGTGCCAGCAGCCAAACGGGCATCCCTGGGATGAACACTAAAGCTTTCTTT
many	NA	TRBV6-6	TRBJ2-1	15	CASSSPTISSSEQFF	TGTGCCAGCAGTTCCCCGACTATTTCAAGCTCTGAGCAGTTCTTC